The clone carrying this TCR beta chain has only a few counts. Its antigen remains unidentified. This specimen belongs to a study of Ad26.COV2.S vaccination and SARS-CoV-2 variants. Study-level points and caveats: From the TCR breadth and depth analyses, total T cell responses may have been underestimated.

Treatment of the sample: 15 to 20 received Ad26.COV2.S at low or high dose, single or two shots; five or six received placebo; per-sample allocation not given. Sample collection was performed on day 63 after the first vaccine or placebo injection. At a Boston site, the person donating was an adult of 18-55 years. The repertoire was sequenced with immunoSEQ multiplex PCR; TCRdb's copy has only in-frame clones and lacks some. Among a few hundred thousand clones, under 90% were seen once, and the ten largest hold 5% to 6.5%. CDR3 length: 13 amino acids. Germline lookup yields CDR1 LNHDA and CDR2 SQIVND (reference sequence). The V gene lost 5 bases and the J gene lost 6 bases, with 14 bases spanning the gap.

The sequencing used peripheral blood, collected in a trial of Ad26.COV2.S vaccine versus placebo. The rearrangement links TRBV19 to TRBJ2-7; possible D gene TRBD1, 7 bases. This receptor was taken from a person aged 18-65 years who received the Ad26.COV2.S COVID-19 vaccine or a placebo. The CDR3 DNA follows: TGTGCCAGTAGTGCGCGACAGGGACTCGAGCAGTACTTC. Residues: CASSARQGLEQYF.